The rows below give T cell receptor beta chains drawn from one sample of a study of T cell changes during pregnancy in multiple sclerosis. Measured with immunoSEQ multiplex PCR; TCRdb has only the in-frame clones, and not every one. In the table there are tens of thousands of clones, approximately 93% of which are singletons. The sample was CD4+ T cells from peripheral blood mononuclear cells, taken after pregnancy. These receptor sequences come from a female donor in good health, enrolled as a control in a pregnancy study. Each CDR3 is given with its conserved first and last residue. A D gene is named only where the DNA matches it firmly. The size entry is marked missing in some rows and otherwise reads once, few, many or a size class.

TGTGCCAGCAGCTTAAGACAGGGGGGGCGCAATGAGCAGTTCTTC CASSLRQGGRNEQFF TRBV11-2 TRBD1 . TRBJ2-1
TGTGCCACCAGCAGAGACAGGGGGCGAGGGTGGCAAGAGACCCAGTACTTC CATSRDRGRGWQETQYF TRBV15 TRBD1 . TRBJ2-5
TGTGCCAGCAGTAGCGGGGTTTACAATGAGCAGTTCTTC CASSSGVYNEQFF TRBV2 TRBD2 few TRBJ2-1
TGTGCCACTCGCCGGGTTTTGAACACTGAAGCTTTCTTT CATRRVLNTEAFF TRBV27 . once TRBJ1-1
TGTGCCACTGACAGGGTAGGGTCACCCCTCCACTTT CATDRVGSPLHF TRBV30 TRBD1 once TRBJ1-6
TGTGCCAGCAGCTCGGGACTAGCGGGGGGGGAGCAGTACTTC CASSSGLAGGEQYF TRBV7-3 TRBD2 . TRBJ2-7
TGCGCCAGCAGCCTGGGCGGGGGAGGGGGCACAGATACGCAGTATTTT CASSLGGGGGTDTQYF TRBV4-3 TRBD2 . TRBJ2-3
TGTGCCAGCACCCAAGCTGCAACTAATGAAAAACTGTTTTTT CASTQAATNEKLFF TRBV5-5 . . TRBJ1-4
TGTGCCACCAGCAGAGATCCGTCCGGGGGTCAAGAGACCCAGTACTTC CATSRDPSGGQETQYF TRBV15 . . TRBJ2-5
TGTGCCACCAGCCACAGTCGGGGAACCTACGAGCAGTACTTC CATSHSRGTYEQYF TRBV15 . once TRBJ2-7
TGTGCCAGAAGCCCGGACAGGGTCAATGAGCAGTTCTTC CARSPDRVNEQFF TRBV7-5 . . TRBJ2-1
TGTGCCATCACTGGTCAGGATGGAAGTGGAAACACCATATATTTT CAITGQDGSGNTIYF TRBV10-3 . . TRBJ1-3
TGCGCCAGCAGCTCTCTTCCGGGACTAGCGGGCCCTAATGAGCAGTTCTTC CASSSLPGLAGPNEQFF TRBV5-1 TRBD2 once TRBJ2-1
TGTGCCAGCAGTGACGCGGGACTACTCTACCTAGCGAACACCGGGGAGCTGTTTTTT CASSDAGLLYLANTGELFF TRBV2 TRBD2 once TRBJ2-2
TGCGCCAGCAGCTTGGTGGGGGGTTGGGATGAGCAGTTCTTC CASSLVGGWDEQFF TRBV5-1 . . TRBJ2-1
TGTGCCAGCAGTTCCCCGGGACAGCTAACCTACGAGCAGTACTTC CASSSPGQLTYEQYF TRBV28 TRBD1 . TRBJ2-7
TGTGCCTGGGACAGGGCTAGGAACACTGAAGCTTTCTTT CAWDRARNTEAFF TRBV30 TRBD1 few TRBJ1-1
TGTGCCAGCTCCGACAGGGATCAGCCCCAGCATTTT CASSDRDQPQHF TRBV18 TRBD1 . TRBJ1-5
TGTGCCAGCAGCTCAGGTCTAACAGGGTATACTGAAGCTTTCTTT CASSSGLTGYTEAFF TRBV14 . . TRBJ1-1
TGTGCCAGCAGCCCGGGCTTAGCGGGGACGGGTCAGCCCCAGCATTTT CASSPGLAGTGQPQHF TRBV9 . once TRBJ1-5
TGTGCCAGCTCACTCGGCGGGGGGACTGAAGCTTTCTTT CASSLGGGTEAFF TRBV18 . once TRBJ1-1
TGCAGTGCCCTCCCGGGCTACGAGCAGTACTTC CSALPGYEQYF TRBV20-1 . . TRBJ2-7
TGTGCCAGCAGCTTAACCGGGGGGGGTAACATTCAGTACTTC CASSLTGGGNIQYF TRBV11-2 TRBD2 . TRBJ2-4
TGTGCCAGCAGCGTTAATGGACAGGGCGCTAATGAAAAACTGTTTTTT CASSVNGQGANEKLFF TRBV7-2 TRBD1 . TRBJ1-4
TGTGCCTGGAGTGCAGGGGACAAAGGCACCTTC CAWSAGDKGTF TRBV30 . . TRBJ1-2
TGTGCCAGCAGCCAGGGATCCACAGGGGGCTTGGAAGAGACCCAGTACTTC CASSQGSTGGLEETQYF TRBV11-2 TRBD1 . TRBJ2-5
TGTGCCTGGAGCCCTAGAGGCCCATTTAGCTGGAAACTGTTTTTT CAWSPRGPFSWKLFF TRBV30 . . TRBJ1-4
TGTGCCAGCAGCTTAACCCGGACTAGCCAACCCTACGAGCAGTACTTC CASSLTRTSQPYEQYF TRBV7-2 TRBD2 . TRBJ2-7
TGTGCCAGCATCCTTACAGAGGGCCCGAACACCGGGGAGCTGTTTTTT CASILTEGPNTGELFF TRBV2 . . TRBJ2-2
TGCGCCAGCAGCCAAGCTCTATGGACTAGCGGAAAAGAAGAGACCCAGTACTTC CASSQALWTSGKEETQYF TRBV4-1 TRBD2 . TRBJ2-5
TGCGCCAGCAGCAGGCAGGGGGACTACGAGCAGTACTTC CASSRQGDYEQYF TRBV4-1 TRBD1 . TRBJ2-7
TGTGCCAGCAGTTTATTCGGCGGATTTTCCTACGAGCAGTACTTC CASSLFGGFSYEQYF TRBV27 . . TRBJ2-7
TGTGCCACCAGCAGAGAGGCCTTCTCCTACAATGAGCAGTTCTTC CATSREAFSYNEQFF TRBV15 . . TRBJ2-1
TGTGCCAGCAGCTTAGGTCGGGGATCTGAAGCTTTCTTT CASSLGRGSEAFF TRBV7-8 . . TRBJ1-1
TGTGCCACCAGCAGTGGGGATCGGGAGAGGGGAAAACTGTTTTTT CATSSGDRERGKLFF TRBV15 . . TRBJ1-4
TGTGCCAGCAGCTTGTTCGGTCCAACTTACAATGAGCAGTTCTTC CASSLFGPTYNEQFF TRBV5-4 . . TRBJ2-1
TGTGCCAGTTCTGGTCCGGGGTTCTACGAGCAGTACTTC CASSGPGFYEQYF TRBV19 . . TRBJ2-7
TGTGCCAGCAGCGACAGGGGCCCCAATCAGCCCCAGCATTTT CASSDRGPNQPQHF TRBV7-2 TRBD1 once TRBJ1-5
TGTGCCAGCAGCTTGGCGGACTCGCTCCCCTACGAGCAGTACTTC CASSLADSLPYEQYF TRBV5-5 . . TRBJ2-7
TGTGCCAGCAGCTCTGCGGGGACTAGCCACGGGGAGCTGTTTTTT CASSSAGTSHGELFF TRBV11-3 TRBD2 . TRBJ2-2
TGCGCCAGCAGCTTGGGGACTAGCGGGAGCTACGAGCAGTACTTC CASSLGTSGSYEQYF TRBV5-1 TRBD2 once TRBJ2-7
TGTGCCAGCAGCGTTAGGGGACAGGGTAATGAGCAGTTCTTC CASSVRGQGNEQFF TRBV9 TRBD1 . TRBJ2-1
TGTGCCAGCAGCCAGCGGACAGGGAAGGGTGGCTACACCTTC CASSQRTGKGGYTF TRBV11-2 TRBD1 . TRBJ1-2
TGTGCCAGCAGGCTAGCGGGAGGAGGGTACGATGAGCAGTTCTTC CASRLAGGGYDEQFF TRBV28 TRBD2 . TRBJ2-1
TGTGCCTTAAGCCGAGGGACAGGCAATCAGCCCCAGCATTTT CALSRGTGNQPQHF TRBV30 TRBD1 . TRBJ1-5
TGTGCCAGCAGCTCGCACTCTCAACAGACCCAGTACTTC CASSSHSQQTQYF TRBV7-9 . . TRBJ2-5
TGTGCCAGTGCTTGGGCAGGGGGTAGCACCGGGGAGCTGTTTTTT CASAWAGGSTGELFF TRBV19 TRBD1 . TRBJ2-2
TGCAGCGTTGGAGAGGGGGCGAGGAACTATGGCTACACCTTC CSVGEGARNYGYTF TRBV29-1 TRBD1 . TRBJ1-2
TGTGCCAGCAGCCTCCAGCGGGGGGCGGTAGATACGCAGTATTTT CASSLQRGAVDTQYF TRBV2 TRBD2 once TRBJ2-3
TGTGCCAGTAGTGGGACTAGCGGGAACATTCAGTACTTC CASSGTSGNIQYF TRBV19 TRBD2 . TRBJ2-4
TGTGCCAGCATGGGACTAGCGGTGACTACGGAGGTGTTC CASMGLAVTTEVF TRBV2 TRBD2 once TRBJ2-7
TGTGCCAGCAGCCTTCTAGCGGGAACCCCCCCAGATACGCAGTATTTT CASSLLAGTPPDTQYF TRBV7-9 TRBD2 . TRBJ2-3
TGTGCCAGCAGCTTGGACGGACTAGCGGAGGAGGAAGAGACCCAGTACTTC CASSLDGLAEEEETQYF TRBV5-4 TRBD2 . TRBJ2-5
TGTGCCAGCACAGACTACGAGCAGTACTTC CASTDYEQYF TRBV6-4 . . TRBJ2-7
TGTGCCAGCAGCTCCCATAGCGGGAGGGCCAAGGAGCAGTTCTTC CASSSHSGRAKEQFF TRBV9 TRBD2 . TRBJ2-1
TGCGCCAGCAGCCAAGATTATCGGGGCACCGGGGAGCTGTTTTTT CASSQDYRGTGELFF TRBV4-1 . . TRBJ2-2
TGTGCCAGCTCACCTCTAACTATGGGACAGGGTTACGGAGCTTTCTTT CASSPLTMGQGYGAFF TRBV18 TRBD1 once TRBJ1-1
TGTGCCAGCTCACCAAGGGGGCCCGAGAACACTGAAGCTTTCTTT CASSPRGPENTEAFF TRBV18 TRBD1 . TRBJ1-1
TGTGCCAGCAGCGTAGAGGCGGGCTCCTACAATGAGCAGTTCTTC CASSVEAGSYNEQFF TRBV9 . once TRBJ2-1